The entry below describes one T cell receptor (beta chain). Its specificity is unknown. This sample is drawn from a study of STAT3 mutations in large granular lymphocyte leukemia. Findings of the study overall: Every T-LGLL patient had at least one immunodominant TCRbeta clonotype.

Average productive template count per sample was about 40,000. Only in-frame clones appear in the TCRdb table, and some are missing; sequencing was by immunoSEQ multiplex PCR. Of some 37,000 clones detected, over 75% appear once; the ten largest clones hold 0.35% to 0.5%. V lost 4 bases to trimming and J lost 5 bases, with 16 bases between them. This CDR3 spans 14 amino acids. Germline assignment: CDR1 SQVTM and CDR2 ANQGSEA. This chain connects TRBV29-1 to TRBJ2-3; D is perhaps TRBD1 (5 bases). Specimen: PBMCs. The clonotype comes from a human donor with T large granular lymphocyte leukemia. Some clones in this sample may be carry-over from other donors' samples. CDR3 loop: CSVGFQGAVDTQYF. The CDR3 bases are TGCAGCGTTGGATTCCAGGGTGCTGTAGATACGCAGTATTTT.